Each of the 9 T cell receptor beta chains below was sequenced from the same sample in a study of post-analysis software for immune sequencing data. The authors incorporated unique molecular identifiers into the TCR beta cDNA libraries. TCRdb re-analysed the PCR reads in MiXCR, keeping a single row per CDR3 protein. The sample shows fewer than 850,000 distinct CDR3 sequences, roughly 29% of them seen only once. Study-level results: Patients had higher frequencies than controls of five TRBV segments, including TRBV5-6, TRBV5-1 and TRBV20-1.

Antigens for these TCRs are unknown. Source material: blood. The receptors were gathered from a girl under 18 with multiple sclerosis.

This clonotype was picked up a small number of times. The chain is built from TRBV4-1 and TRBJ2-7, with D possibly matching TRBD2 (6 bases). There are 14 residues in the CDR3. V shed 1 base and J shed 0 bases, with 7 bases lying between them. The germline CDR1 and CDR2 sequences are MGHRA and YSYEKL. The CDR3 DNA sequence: TGCGCCAGCAGCCAAGTAGCGGACTCCTACGAGCAGTACTTC. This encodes CASSQVADSYEQYF.

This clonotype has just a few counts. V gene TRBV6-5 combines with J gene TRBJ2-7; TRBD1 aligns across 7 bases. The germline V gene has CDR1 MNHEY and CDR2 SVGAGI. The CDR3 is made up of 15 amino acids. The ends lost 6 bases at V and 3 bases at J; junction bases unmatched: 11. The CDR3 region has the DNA TGTGCCAGCAGAAACTCCGACAGGGCCCACTACGAGCAGTACTTC. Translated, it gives CASRNSDRAHYEQYF.

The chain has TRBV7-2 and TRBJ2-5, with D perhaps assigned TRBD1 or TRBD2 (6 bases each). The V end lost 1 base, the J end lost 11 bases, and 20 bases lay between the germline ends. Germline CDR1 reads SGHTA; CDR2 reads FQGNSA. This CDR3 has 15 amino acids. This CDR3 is CASSLVGGAYTEQYF. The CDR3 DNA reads TGTGCCAGCAGCTTAGTGGGGGGCGCTTACACTGAGCAGTACTTC.

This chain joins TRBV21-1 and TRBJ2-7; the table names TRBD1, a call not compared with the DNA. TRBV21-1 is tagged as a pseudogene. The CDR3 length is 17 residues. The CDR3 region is CASSTPRRGRRVHEQYF. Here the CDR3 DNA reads TGTGCCAGCAGCACCCCGAGGAGAGGGCGGCGAGTCCACGAGCAGTACTTC.

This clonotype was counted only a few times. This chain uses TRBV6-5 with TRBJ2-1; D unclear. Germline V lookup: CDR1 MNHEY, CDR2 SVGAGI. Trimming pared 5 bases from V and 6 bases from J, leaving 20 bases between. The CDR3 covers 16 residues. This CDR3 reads CASSPFRSLDGNEQFF. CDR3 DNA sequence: TGTGCCAGCAGTCCCTTCCGGTCCCTTGATGGCAATGAGCAGTTCTTC.

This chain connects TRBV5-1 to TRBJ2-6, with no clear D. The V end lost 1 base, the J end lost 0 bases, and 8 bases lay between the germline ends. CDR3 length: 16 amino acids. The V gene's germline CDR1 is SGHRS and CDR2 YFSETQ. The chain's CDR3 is CASSLNWASGANVLTF. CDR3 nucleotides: TGCGCCAGCAGCTTGAATTGGGCCTCTGGGGCCAACGTCCTGACTTTC.

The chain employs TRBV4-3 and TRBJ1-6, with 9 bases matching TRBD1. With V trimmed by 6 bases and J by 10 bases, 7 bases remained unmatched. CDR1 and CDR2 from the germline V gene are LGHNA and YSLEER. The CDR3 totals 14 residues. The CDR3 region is CASRRTGERSPLHF. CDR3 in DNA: TGCGCCAGCAGGCGGACAGGGGAAAGGTCACCCCTCCACTTT.

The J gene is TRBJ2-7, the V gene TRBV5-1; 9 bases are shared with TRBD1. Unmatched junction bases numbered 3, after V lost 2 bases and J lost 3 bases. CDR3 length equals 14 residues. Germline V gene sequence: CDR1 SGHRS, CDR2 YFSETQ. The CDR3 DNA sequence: TGCGCCAGCAGCTTTGGGACAGGGTACTACGAGCAGTACTTC. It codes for CASSFGTGYYEQYF.

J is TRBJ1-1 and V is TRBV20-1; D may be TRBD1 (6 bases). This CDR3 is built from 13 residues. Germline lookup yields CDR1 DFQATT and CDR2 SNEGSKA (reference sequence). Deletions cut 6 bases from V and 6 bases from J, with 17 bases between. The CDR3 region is CSAWPGAGAEAFF. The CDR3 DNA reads TGCAGTGCCTGGCCAGGGGCGGGGGCTGAAGCTTTCTTT.